This T cell receptor beta chain was documented in a study of blood T cell repertoires in COVID-19. Whole-study context: Donors in the United States, Italy and Spain gave samples during acute or convalescent COVID-19.

V lost 10 bases and J lost 2, with 20 bases in between. Germline V lookup: CDR1 MNHEY, CDR2 SMNVEV (reference sequence). There are 15 residues in the CDR3. TCRdb's table, derived via immunoSEQ multiplex PCR, lists solely in-frame clones and lacks some. The repertoire has fewer than 250,000 clones, around four fifths of them found once; the top ten carry just under 20%. The sequencing input was peripheral blood. The sequence was obtained from a man in his thirties or forties with active or convalescent COVID-19. The chain has TRBV27 and TRBJ2-5, with D perhaps matching TRBD1 (6 bases). The CDR3 sequence is CATRAAGGPQETQYF. CDR3 nucleotides: TGTGCCACCCGGGCGGCTGGGGGCCCGCAAGAGACCCAGTACTTC.